This TCR beta chain derives from a study of OX40 agonist ivuxolimab in advanced cancers. Overall study context: Clinicians treated patients with ivuxolimab, an agonistic anti-OX40 (CD134) antibody. Whole-study results and caveats: The specificity for antigen of the expanded peripheral T cells was not determined.

The V and J ends lost 5 bases and 4 bases respectively, with 19 bases between them. Germline CDR1 is SGHTA and CDR2 is FQGTGA. The CDR3 contains 16 residues. Excluded were patients having autoimmune disease history or systemic immunosuppression. With baseline, cycle 4 day 1, and cycle 7 day 1 as timepoints, blood was sampled. Concerning this clone: Its specificity is not known.

This table comes from immunoSEQ multiplex PCR, and its TCRdb copy is limited to in-frame clones, with some not included. The sample comprises approximately 68,000 clones, almost 85% of which are singletons, and around 2.1% rests with the top ten. The V gene is TRBV7-3, the J gene TRBJ2-3; possible D gene TRBD2, 6 bases. The clonotype comes from an adult with an advanced solid tumor such as melanoma, head and neck, liver or kidney cancer. The sequencing used CD4+ or CD8+ T cells sorted from blood, collected in a trial of the OX40 agonist ivuxolimab. The CDR3 nucleotides are TGTGCCAGCAGCCGCTCGCCGGGGCGGGGACCAGATACGCAGTATTTT. Translating it yields CASSRSPGRGPDTQYF.